The 27 T cell receptor beta chains presented below share a single source sample, sequenced in a study of cytomegalovirus exposure and HLA in healthy donors. Researchers ran the PCR with 60 Vbeta and 13 Jbeta primers. Produced via immunoSEQ multiplex PCR; TCRdb's table is partial and in-frame only. This sample has 130,000 or so clones, with around 82% found just once. The sequencing sample was made of PBMCs. The source of these receptors is a man between 18 and 29 years old in good health and CMV-seropositive.

This clone was seen only once. The chain employs TRBV11-2 and TRBJ2-1; maybe TRBD1 (6 bases). CDR1 and CDR2 from the germline V gene are SGHAT and FQNNGV. V lost 4 bases and J 5 bases, leaving 18 bases between the germline ends. The CDR3 runs to 16 residues. Here the CDR3 reads CASSSVIGTQNNEQFF. CDR3 bases: TGTGCCAGCAGCTCCGTAATCGGGACACAAAACAATGAGCAGTTCTTC.

The V and J genes are TRBV19 and TRBJ1-1, with D possibly TRBD1 on 6 matching bases. The V and J ends lost 5 bases and 4 bases respectively, with 14 bases between them. The germline CDR1 and CDR2 sequences are LNHDA and SQIVND (reference sequence). The CDR3 is made up of 14 amino acids. The CDR3 region is CASSAQGYGTEAFF. CDR3 DNA sequence: TGTGCCAGTAGTGCGCAGGGGTACGGCACTGAAGCTTTCTTT.

With respect to this clone: Other nucleotide sequences in the sample specify the same CDR3. The chain has TRBV7-9 and TRBJ2-3, with 10 bases that match TRBD2. Germline V CDR1 and CDR2: SEHNR, FQNEAQ (reference sequence). The CDR3 sequence is 15 residues long. The trim removed 3 bases at V and 3 bases at J, leaving 3 bases unmatched. CDR3 nucleotide sequence: TGTGCCAGCAGCTTGACAGCGGGAGGGACAGATACGCAGTATTTT. Protein sequence: CASSLTAGGTDTQYF.

The chain combines TRBV5-8 with TRBJ1-5; unclear D gene. The germline V gene has CDR1 SGHTS and CDR2 YDEGEE. Trimming shortened V by 4 bases and J by 0 bases, and 8 bases separated the two germline ends. The CDR3 runs to 14 residues. The DNA of the CDR3 is TGTGCCAGCAGCCGACGGGGTAGCAATCAGCCCCAGCATTTT. Its protein product is CASSRRGSNQPQHF.

This chain uses TRBV6-6 with TRBJ1-2; no reliable D call. The V gene's germline CDR1 is MNHNY and CDR2 SVGAGI (reference sequence). The CDR3 loop spans 13 amino acids. Trimming took 10 bases from V and 6 from J, leaving 18 bases between them. The DNA for the CDR3 is TGTGCCACCATCTCCAATGGGCGCGATGGCTACACCTTC. Its protein product is CATISNGRDGYTF.

In its sample, this clone was seen once. J is TRBJ2-1 and V is TRBV5-1; tentatively, D is TRBD2 (5 bases). Germline CDR1 SGHRS, CDR2 YFSETQ. CDR3 length: 17 amino acids. V was pared by 3 bases and J by 2 bases, with 18 bases between. The DNA for the CDR3 is TGCGCCAGCAGCTCCGGGGTCATGGTAGGTCCCTACAATGAGCAGTTCTTC. Its protein is CASSSGVMVGPYNEQFF. Complete variable domain (other parts from reference TRBV5-1 and TRBJ2-1): KAGVTQTPRYLIKTRGQQVTLSCSPISGHRSVSWYQQTPGQGLQFLFEYFSETQRNKGNFPGRFSGRQFSNSRSEMNVSTLELGDSALYLCASSSGVMVGPYNEQFFGPGTRLTVL.

This chain joins TRBV6-5 and TRBJ1-4; 9 positions match TRBD1. The CDR3 sequence is 15 residues long. The V gene's germline CDR1 is MNHEY and CDR2 SVGAGI. The ends lost 2 bases at V and 2 bases at J; junction bases unmatched: 0. Here the CDR3 reads CASSYGTGTNEKLFF. The CDR3 DNA sequence: TGTGCCAGCAGTTACGGGACAGGGACTAATGAAAAACTGTTTTTT.

This clone was found once. The chain uses TRBV4-2 and TRBJ2-3, with TRBD1 matching 7 bases. Germline loops: CDR1 LGHNA, CDR2 YNFKEQ. V was pared by 5 bases and J by 1 base, with 0 bases of the junction left unmatched. This CDR3 region has 13 residues. CDR3 sequence (DNA): TGTGCCAGCAGCGGACAGGGCACAGATACGCAGTATTTT. Protein product: CASSGQGTDTQYF.

The chain uses TRBV29-1 and TRBJ2-5; D gene ambiguous. The tail of the sequence fits TRBJ2-7 better, so the J call may be wrong. Germline lookup yields CDR1 SQVTM and CDR2 ANQGSEA. The CDR3 is 15 amino acids. The CDR3 bases are TGCAGCGTTGTTGATCTCGCACTCGATCCCTACGAGCAGTACTTC. Its protein is CSVVDLALDPYEQYF.

This clone appeared once. This rearrangement joins TRBV9 to TRBJ2-7; D is undetermined. CDR3 length: 13 amino acids. V lost 4 bases to trimming and J lost 3 bases, with 11 bases between them. The germline V gene encodes CDR1 SGDLS and CDR2 YYNGEE. The CDR3 region has the DNA TGTGCCAGCAGCCTTTCCCCCAGCTACGAGCAGTACTTC. It yields the protein CASSLSPSYEQYF. Looking up the rest from reference TRBV9 and TRBJ2-7 gives the full variable domain: DSGVTQTPKHLITATGQRVTLRCSPRSGDLSVYWYQQSLDQGLQFLIQYYNGEERAKGNILERFSAQQFPDLHSELNLSSLELGDSALYFCASSLSPSYEQYFGPGTRLTVT.

The J gene is TRBJ2-7, the V gene TRBV21-1; the table names TRBD2, a call not compared with the DNA. TRBV21-1 is shown as a pseudogene. The CDR3 contains 17 residues. The DNA of the CDR3 is TGTGCCAGCAGCAAAGCAGGGTGTAGCGGGAGGACGTACGAGCAGTACTTC. Translation: CASSKAGCSGRTYEQYF.

The V call is TRBV6-5, the J call TRBJ2-7; tentatively, D is TRBD1 (6 bases). Germline assignment: CDR1 MNHEY and CDR2 SVGAGI. V was shortened by 5 bases and J by 2 bases, with 16 bases between the two germline ends. The CDR3 sequence is 15 residues long. The CDR3 nucleotides read TGTGCCAGCAGTACCGTGCGCAGGGGAACCTACGAGCAGTACTTC. This sequence encodes CASSTVRRGTYEQYF.

This rearrangement joins TRBV25-1 to TRBJ1-2, with TRBD1 as a possible D gene (5 bases). The germline V gene encodes CDR1 MGHDK and CDR2 SYGVNS. The CDR3 runs 14 residues. The V gene lost 3 bases and the J gene lost 4 bases, with 12 bases spanning the gap. The CDR3 sequence is CASSESWGPYGYTF. For the CDR3, the DNA is TGTGCCAGCAGTGAGAGTTGGGGCCCCTATGGCTACACCTTC.

The V call is TRBV7-9, the J call TRBJ2-7, with 7 bases aligning to TRBD2. The CDR3 spans 11 residues. From germline, CDR1 is SEHNR and CDR2 FQNEAQ (reference sequence). Losses at the gene ends were 6 bases for V and 7 bases for J; bases not matched to a gene: 3. The CDR3 nucleotides read TGTGCCAGCAGTTGGGGGGGGGAGCAGTACTTC. It translates to CASSWGGEQYF.

The J gene is TRBJ2-3, the V gene TRBV11-1; TRBD1 is a possible D gene (6 bases). Trimming left V 3 bases short and J 4 bases short, with 11 bases between. This CDR3 is 14 amino acids long. Germline V gene sequence: CDR1 SGHAT, CDR2 FQDESV (reference sequence). In nucleotides, the CDR3 is TGTGCCAGCAGCTTTTTACAGGGCCCAGATACGCAGTATTTT. Translating gives CASSFLQGPDTQYF.

The V call is TRBV7-9, the J call TRBJ2-5; maybe TRBD2 (6 bases). This CDR3 has 15 amino acids. The germline gives CDR1 SEHNR, CDR2 FQNEAQ (reference sequence). Trimming stripped 5 bases from V and 7 bases from J, with 20 bases between. The CDR3 DNA reads as TGTGCCAGCAGCCCGAGGACTACCCTACATGGGACCCAGTACTTC. Its translation is CASSPRTTLHGTQYF.

This clone has just one count. The chain couples TRBV9 to TRBJ2-1; 11 bases map to TRBD2. The CDR3 loop spans 12 amino acids. The germline gives CDR1 SGDLS, CDR2 YYNGEE. Germline trimming cut 7 bases from V and 9 bases from J; bases unmatched to any gene: 3. CDR3 nucleotides: TGTGCCAGCGGACTAGCGGGCCCTGAGCAGTTCTTC. This encodes CASGLAGPEQFF.

The chain employs TRBV28 and TRBJ1-1; 7 bases map to TRBD1. J was trimmed by 0 bases and V by 7 bases; bases with no gene match: 8. This CDR3 contains 15 residues. Germline loops: CDR1 MDHEN, CDR2 SYDVKM. The CDR3 reads CASTEAGTVNTEAFF. The DNA for the CDR3 is TGTGCCAGCACCGAAGCCGGGACAGTGAACACTGAAGCTTTCTTT.

The rearrangement links TRBV9 to TRBJ2-7, with D perhaps matching TRBD2 (6 bases). CDR1 and CDR2 (germline): SGDLS, YYNGEE. This CDR3 spans 14 amino acids. V gave up 3 bases and J gave up 7 bases, with 17 bases separating them. This CDR3 reads CASSARDSLGEQYF. DNA of the CDR3: TGTGCCAGCAGCGCGCGGGACTCACTTGGGGAGCAGTACTTC.

CDR3 DNA sequence: TGTGCCAGTAGTATAAGAGCTAGCGGTAGAGATACGCAGTATTTT. This gives the protein CASSIRASGRDTQYF. The chain has TRBV19 and TRBJ2-3, with 7 nucleotides matching TRBD2. The CDR3 extends over 15 amino acids. V lost 2 bases, J lost 5 bases, and 7 bases stayed unmatched. Germline lookup yields CDR1 LNHDA and CDR2 SQIVND (reference sequence).

This chain connects TRBV6-1 to TRBJ2-3; 10 bases fit TRBD2. CDR3 length: 16 residues. Germline-derived CDR1 and CDR2 are MNHNS and SASEGT. Trimming at V came to 4 bases and at J to 8 bases, leaving 12 bases not matched to a gene. CDR3 sequence (DNA): TGTGCCAGCAGTGCCCGCACGGTAGCGGGAGGCGGTACGCAGTATTTT. It translates to CASSARTVAGGGTQYF.

V gene TRBV4-2 combines with J gene TRBJ1-1; D not resolved. Between the trimmed V and J ends, which lost 0 bases and 5 bases, there was a span of 16 bases. The CDR3 contains 16 residues. From germline, CDR1 is LGHNA and CDR2 YNFKEQ. The CDR3 reads CASSQEKRQLFTEAFF. The DNA of the CDR3 is TGTGCCAGCAGCCAAGAAAAGAGGCAGCTCTTTACTGAAGCTTTCTTT.

There are a few counts of this clone. The genes are TRBV7-9 and TRBJ2-5; 7 bases fit TRBD1. The CDR3 is 13 residues long. Per germline, CDR1 SEHNR and CDR2 FQNEAQ (reference sequence). The V gene end was trimmed by 8 bases and the J gene end by 5 bases; junction bases not matched to a gene: 8. This CDR3 reads CASAVQGLETQYF. The CDR3 DNA reads as TGTGCCAGCGCGGTACAGGGGCTGGAGACCCAGTACTTC.

This chain connects TRBV10-1 to TRBJ2-1, with D possibly TRBD2 on 5 matching bases. Trimming took 0 bases from V and 12 from J, leaving 15 bases between them. CDR3 length: 14 amino acids. The germline V gene encodes CDR1 WNHNN and CDR2 SYGVQD (reference sequence). The CDR3 DNA reads as TGCGCCAGCAGTGAGTCGATTCGGAGCGGCCCGCAGTTCTTC. Translating it yields CASSESIRSGPQFF.

The V call is TRBV7-9, the J call TRBJ1-2, with 7 bases aligning to TRBD1. The CDR3 is 15 residues long. V lost 6 bases, J lost 6 bases, and 13 bases stayed unmatched. Germline-derived CDR1 and CDR2 are SEHNR and FQNEAQ (reference sequence). The CDR3 nucleotides are TGTGCCAGCAGGCATGGGACAGTCCCGGAGGATGGCTACACCTTC. It encodes CASRHGTVPEDGYTF.

Here the CDR3 reads CASRTSGRPITGREQYF. Written as DNA, the CDR3 is TGTGCCAGTCGAACTAGCGGGAGGCCAATTACGGGTCGCGAGCAGTACTTC. This sequence joins TRBV27 and TRBJ2-7, with 12 bases identical to TRBD2. The ends lost 9 bases at V and 6 bases at J; junction bases unmatched: 18. The CDR3 loop spans 17 amino acids. Germline V gene lookup returns CDR1 MNHEY and CDR2 SMNVEV (reference sequence).

The chain is built from TRBV11-2 and TRBJ1-1; D is undetermined. CDR3 length: 14 amino acids. With 3 bases removed from V and 2 bases from J, the gap between germline ends came to 10 bases. Germline CDR1 reads SGHAT; CDR2 reads FQNNGV. The DNA for the CDR3 is TGTGCCAGCAGCTTTTGGGCGTTAAACACTGAAGCTTTCTTT. Its protein product is CASSFWALNTEAFF. The full variable domain, its missing parts supplied by reference TRBV11-2 and TRBJ1-1, is EAGVAQSPRYKIIEKRQSVAFWCNPISGHATLYWYQQILGQGPKLLIQFQNNGVVDDSQLPKDRFSAERLKGVDSTLKIQPAKLEDSAVYLCASSFWALNTEAFFGQGTRLTVV.